Shown below are 27 T cell receptor beta chains from a single sample sequenced in a study of a mutant IDH1 vaccine in newly diagnosed glioma. Documented time point: week 23, last vaccination. With topical imiquimod, each dose of the vaccine consisted of 300 ug of mutant IDH1 20-mer peptide. Which antigens these TCRs recognize remains unknown. Only in-frame clones appear in the TCRdb table, and some are missing; sequencing was by immunoSEQ multiplex PCR. The sample yields tens of thousands of clones, under 95% seen once. The material was PBMCs, obtained from a glioma patient whose treatment included an IDH1 peptide vaccine. The receptors come from a man in his fifties or sixties with glioma.

The rearrangement uses TRBV27 and TRBJ2-7, with TRBD2 matching 12 bases. Losses at the gene ends were 4 bases for V and 5 bases for J; bases not matched to a gene: 15. The CDR3 loop spans 18 amino acids. Germline lookup yields CDR1 MNHEY and CDR2 SMNVEV (reference sequence). The CDR3 sequence is CASSSRGLTSGSLHEQYF. CDR3 nucleotides: TGTGCCAGCAGTTCGCGGGGGTTGACTAGCGGGAGTCTTCACGAGCAGTACTTC.

The CDR3 here is CASSVSGAGDTQYF. The CDR3 DNA is TGTGCCAGCAGCGTTAGTGGGGCTGGAGATACGCAGTATTTT. The rearrangement joins TRBV9 to TRBJ2-3, with D possibly TRBD1 on 5 matching bases. This CDR3 has 14 residues. Trimming pared 2 bases from V and 5 bases from J, leaving 12 bases between. Germline V gene data show CDR1 as SGDLS and CDR2 as YYNGEE.

By sample share, this clone is medium-sized. The CDR3 loop reads CASSAGLAGAGELFF. In nucleotides, the CDR3 is TGTGCCAGCAGTGCAGGACTAGCGGGAGCCGGGGAGCTGTTTTTT. The J gene is TRBJ2-2, the V gene TRBV6-4; 13 bases map to TRBD2. J was trimmed by 6 bases and V by 4 bases; bases with no gene match: 2. The CDR3 runs to 15 residues. Looked up from germline, CDR1 is MRHNA and CDR2 is SNTAGT.

The chain joins TRBV27 to TRBJ2-6; D may match TRBD1 or TRBD2 (7 bases each). The CDR3 covers 19 residues. Germline CDR1 MNHEY, CDR2 SMNVEV (reference sequence). Trimming shortened V by 5 bases and J by 0 bases, and 20 bases separated the two germline ends. The CDR3 nucleotides read TGTGCCAGCAGTCATCGTCCGACAGGGAGGGGCTCTGGGGCCAACGTCCTGACTTTC. It codes for CASSHRPTGRGSGANVLTF.

The V gene is TRBV6-4, the J gene TRBJ2-1, with no clear D. Germline V gene sequence: CDR1 MRHNA, CDR2 SNTAGT. This CDR3 has 15 amino acids. The V and J ends lost 0 bases and 0 bases respectively, with 6 bases between them. CDR3 region: CASSDSGSSYNEQFF. The CDR3 DNA reads TGTGCCAGCAGTGACTCAGGCAGCTCCTACAATGAGCAGTTCTTC.

The CDR3 loop is CSGQTSFEQFF. The CDR3 nucleotides read TGCAGCGGCCAGACTAGCTTTGAGCAGTTCTTC. This chain uses TRBV29-1 with TRBJ2-1; 7 bases agree with TRBD2. There are 11 residues in the CDR3. V was clipped by 7 bases and J by 9 bases; unmatched bases: 6. Looked up from germline, CDR1 is SQVTM and CDR2 is ANQGSEA.

The rearrangement links TRBV5-1 to TRBJ2-7; 8 positions match TRBD2. Germline CDR1 SGHRS, CDR2 YFSETQ. This CDR3 has 16 residues. V gave up 3 bases and J gave up 5 bases; unmatched junction bases: 13. CDR3 sequence: CASSYDRSGSYNEQYF. The CDR3 nucleotides read TGCGCCAGCAGCTACGATCGGAGCGGGAGTTACAACGAGCAGTACTTC.

The chain has TRBV5-6 and TRBJ1-1; 7 positions match TRBD1. CDR3 size: 15 residues. J gave up 9 bases and V 0 bases, and 11 bases lay outside the gene matches. Germline V lookup: CDR1 SGHDT, CDR2 YYEEEE. In nucleotides, the CDR3 is TGTGCCAGCAGCTTGGCCGCAACAGGGGCCTATCAAGCTTTCTTT. It codes for CASSLAATGAYQAFF.

The rearrangement uses TRBV28 and TRBJ1-2, with D possibly TRBD1 on 6 matching bases. CDR1 and CDR2 from the germline V gene are MDHEN and SYDVKM. V lost 7 bases and J lost 8, with 17 bases in between. The CDR3 loop spans 13 amino acids. CDR3 residues: CASIPGGRGGYTF. DNA of the CDR3: TGTGCCAGCATCCCCGGGGGCCGAGGGGGCTACACCTTC.

The CDR3 DNA reads TGTGCCAGCAGCTTAGACGCCAGGGTAACGGCTGAAGCTTTCTTT. This encodes CASSLDARVTAEAFF. The V and J genes are TRBV7-9 and TRBJ1-1; perhaps TRBD1 as D (5 bases). Germline CDR1 is SEHNR and CDR2 is FQNEAQ (reference sequence). V was clipped by 1 base and J by 6 bases, with 15 bases between them. This CDR3 region has 15 residues. Variable domain in full (rest from reference TRBV7-9 and TRBJ1-1): DTGVSQNPRHKITKRGQNVTFRCDPISEHNRLYWYRQTLGQGPEFLTYFQNEAQLEKSRLLSDRFSAERPKGSFSTLEIQRTEQGDSAMYLCASSLDARVTAEAFFGQGTRLTVV.

The chain uses TRBV15 and TRBJ2-4; D unresolved. This CDR3 is built from 13 residues. Trimming took off 5 bases at V and 0 bases at J, with 5 bases between the two ends. The germline CDR1 and CDR2 sequences are LNHNV and YYDKDF (reference sequence). The CDR3 is CATSSLAKNIQYF. The CDR3 nucleotides read TGTGCCACCAGCTCTCTAGCCAAAAACATTCAGTACTTC. The entire variable domain, with the rest obtained from reference TRBV15 and TRBJ2-4, is as follows: DAMVIQNPRYQVTQFGKPVTLSCSQTLNHNVMYWYQQKSSQAPKLLFHYYDKDFNNEADTPDNFQSRRPNTSFCFLDIRSPGLGDTAMYLCATSSLAKNIQYFGAGTRLSVL.

The chain couples TRBV9 to TRBJ1-2, with 10 bases aligning to TRBD1. This CDR3 contains 16 residues. The V gene's germline CDR1 is SGDLS and CDR2 YYNGEE. Trimming cost V 2 bases and J 2 bases; bases outside gene matches: 6. The CDR3 DNA is TGTGCCAGCAGCGTCTCGGCGGGACAGGGGAACTATGGCTACACCTTC. This translates into CASSVSAGQGNYGYTF.

The chain couples TRBV7-2 to TRBJ2-1; 7 bases are a match to TRBD1. J gave up 10 bases and V 5 bases, and 11 bases lay outside the gene matches. The germline V gene encodes CDR1 SGHTA and CDR2 FQGNSA. This CDR3 contains 14 residues. The CDR3 here is CASSLNRGFGEQFF. The CDR3 nucleotides are TGTGCCAGCAGCCTAAACAGGGGTTTCGGGGAGCAGTTCTTC.

The chain couples TRBV14 to TRBJ1-3; D is unclear. The V and J ends lost 1 base and 3 bases respectively, with 10 bases between them. Germline-derived CDR1 and CDR2 are SGHDN and FVKESK. This CDR3 region has 15 residues. In DNA form, the CDR3 reads TGTGCCAGCAGCCAAGCCGGTACAGTTGGAAACACCATATATTTT. Protein: CASSQAGTVGNTIYF.

The genes are TRBV19 and TRBJ2-1, with 7 nucleotides matching TRBD2. The CDR3 covers 15 residues. Germline values: CDR1 LNHDA, CDR2 SQIVND (reference sequence). V dropped 6 bases and J dropped 4; count of bases not matched to a gene: 9. The CDR3 DNA is TGTGCCAGTAGCAGGTCGCGGGAGACGTACAATGAGCAGTTCTTC. It specifies CASSRSRETYNEQFF.

This sequence joins TRBV5-6 and TRBJ2-5; D is ambiguous. V was cut by 1 base and J by 3 bases, with 10 bases left in between. CDR3 length: 14 residues. The germline V gene has CDR1 SGHDT and CDR2 YYEEEE. CDR3: CASSLIYLKETQYF. In DNA, the CDR3 is TGTGCCAGCAGCTTGATTTATCTAAAAGAGACCCAGTACTTC.

Notes on this clone: The junction does not match germline at one end; this may be a read error. This chain connects TRBV19 to TRBJ2-4, with TRBD2 as a possible D gene (5 bases). The CDR3 has 15 residues. Germline V lookup: CDR1 LNHDA, CDR2 SQIVND (reference sequence). This CDR3 reads CASSLDLAPKNIQYF. The CDR3, as DNA: TGTGCCAGTAGTCTAGACTTAGCGCCAAAAAACATTCAGTACTTC.

The rearrangement uses TRBV4-3 and TRBJ2-1, with 10 bases that match TRBD2. The CDR3 is made up of 16 amino acids. V dropped 3 bases and J dropped 10; count of bases not matched to a gene: 12. CDR1 and CDR2 from the germline V gene are LGHNA and YSLEER. The CDR3 DNA is TGCGCCAGCAGCCAGGCGCTAGCGGGGGTAATCCGGGAGCAGTTCTTC. This codes for CASSQALAGVIREQFF.

The J gene is TRBJ2-3, the V gene TRBV30; D is possibly TRBD1 (5 bases). Trimming removed 0 bases at V and 2 bases at J, with 9 bases between. This CDR3 has 14 residues. The germline V gene encodes CDR1 GTSNPN and CDR2 SVGIG (reference sequence). CDR3 sequence reads: CAWSVGATTDTQYF. The CDR3, as DNA: TGTGCCTGGAGTGTAGGGGCCACCACAGATACGCAGTATTTT. Drawing the rest from reference TRBV30 and TRBJ2-3, the complete variable domain is SQTIHQWPATLVQPVGSPLSLECTVEGTSNPNLYWYRQAAGRGLQLLFYSVGIGQISSEVPQNLSASRPQDRQFILSSKKLLLSDSGFYLCAWSVGATTDTQYFGPGTRLTVL.

The chain links TRBV5-4 to TRBJ2-3; TRBD1 might be the D (7 bases). The CDR3 covers 15 residues. Looked up from germline, CDR1 is SGHNT and CDR2 is YYREEE (reference sequence). Trimming shortened V by 5 bases and J by 4 bases, and 17 bases separated the two germline ends. CDR3 residues: CASRAGGFNADTQYF. Written as DNA, the CDR3 is TGTGCCAGCAGAGCAGGGGGGTTTAACGCAGATACGCAGTATTTT.

This chain uses TRBV10-3 with TRBJ2-7, with 9 bases identical to TRBD1. V shed 10 bases, J shed 5 bases, and the junction held 15 bases outside the gene matches. The CDR3 consists of 15 residues. The germline V gene has CDR1 ENHRY and CDR2 SYGVKD. Written as DNA, the CDR3 is TGTGCCACTAGGGACAGGGTCGCCTTAGGTCACGAGCAGTACTTC. It encodes CATRDRVALGHEQYF.

The chain links TRBV5-4 to TRBJ2-7; 8 bases line up with TRBD1. Germline V gene lookup returns CDR1 SGHNT and CDR2 YYREEE (reference sequence). The trim removed 4 bases at V and 3 bases at J, leaving 6 bases unmatched. CDR3 length: 14 amino acids. For the CDR3, the DNA is TGTGCCAGCAGCCTAACAGGGGGTCTCTACGAGCAGTACTTC. Its protein is CASSLTGGLYEQYF. The full variable domain, with the rest looked up from reference TRBV5-4 and TRBJ2-7, is ETGVTQSPTHLIKTRGQQVTLRCSSQSGHNTVSWYQQALGQGPQFIFQYYREEENGRGNFPPRFSGLQFPNYSSELNVNALELDDSALYLCASSLTGGLYEQYFGPGTRLTVT.

This chain joins TRBV4-3 and TRBJ2-3; TRBD2 aligns across 8 bases. CDR1 LGHNA and CDR2 YSLEER come from the germline V gene. The CDR3 extends over 16 amino acids. V lost 1 base to trimming and J lost 1 base; unmatched junction nucleotides: 4. This chain's CDR3 is CASSQGNSGGTDTQYF. The CDR3 bases are TGCGCCAGCAGCCAAGGTAATAGCGGGGGCACAGATACGCAGTATTTT.

This chain links TRBV18 with TRBJ2-2; the D gene could be TRBD1 or TRBD2 (5 bases each). CDR1 and CDR2 (germline): KGHSH, LQKENI. There are 15 residues in the CDR3. The ends were cut back, 5 bases at V and 2 bases at J, with 12 bases in the middle. The CDR3, as DNA: TGTGCCAGCTCAATCCGGGACGGAAACACCGGGGAGCTGTTTTTT. It translates to CASSIRDGNTGELFF. The full variable domain, its missing parts supplied by reference TRBV18 and TRBJ2-2, is NAGVMQNPRHLVRRRGQEARLRCSPMKGHSHVYWYRQLPEEGLKFMVYLQKENIIDESGMPKERFSAEFPKEGPSILRIQQVVRGDSAAYFCASSIRDGNTGELFFGEGSRLTVL.

The chain uses TRBV2 and TRBJ1-1, with a weak D call TRBD1 (5 bases). CDR3 length: 15 amino acids. Trimming removed 7 bases from V and 1 base from J, with 16 bases in between. Germline V gene sequence: CDR1 SNHLY, CDR2 FYNNEI. The CDR3 sequence is CASTGRVTWNTEAFF. In DNA, the CDR3 is TGTGCCAGCACGGGCAGGGTGACATGGAACACTGAAGCTTTCTTT.

The V call is TRBV21-1, the J call TRBJ2-7. TRBV21-1 represents a pseudogene. CDR3 length: 15 residues. CDR3 sequence reads: CASSARYGGTYEQYF. The CDR3 nucleotides read TGTGCCAGCAGCGCCCGCTATGGGGGTACCTACGAGCAGTACTTC.

This clone occurred a few times. The chain has TRBV4-1 and TRBJ1-2; 7 bases map to TRBD1. V lost 5 bases, J lost 1 base, and 4 bases stayed unmatched. The CDR3 sequence is 14 residues long. Germline lookup yields CDR1 MGHRA and CDR2 YSYEKL. The CDR3 DNA follows: TGCGCCAGCAGCTCCCAGGGGGGTAACTATGGCTACACCTTC. Amino acid sequence: CASSSQGGNYGYTF.